A selection of T cell receptor beta chains follows, all from one sample in a study of shared clonotypes between healthy human individuals. Profiled with immunoSEQ multiplex PCR; TCRdb holds only in-frame clones, not every one. The sample lists some 2,000,000 clones; around 95% were seen once. The specimen sequenced was naive CD4+ T cells sorted from blood. These receptors came from a man aged 18 to 29 in good health. CDR3s include the opening cysteine and the closing phenylalanine or tryptophan. The D gene is left open where the match is weak. A row's size may be missing; if present it is once, few, many or a size class.

TRBJ2-7,.,TRBD2,TRBV2,CASSEVSSGSFLQYF,TGTGCCAGCAGTGAAGTCTCTAGCGGGAGCTTTTTGCAGTACTTC
TRBJ1-5,.,.,TRBV2,CASTAQGPSNQPQHF,TGTGCCAGCACCGCACAGGGTCCAAGCAATCAGCCCCAGCATTTT
TRBJ1-2,.,.,TRBV5-6,CASSLEGFPPYSGYTF,TGTGCCAGCAGCTTGGAGGGATTCCCCCCTTATTCTGGCTACACCTTC
TRBJ2-7,.,.,TRBV15,CATSREGTVDYEQYF,TGTGCCACCAGCAGAGAAGGGACGGTGGACTACGAGCAGTACTTC
TRBJ2-2,once,.,TRBV11-2,CASSPTRVGELFF,TGTGCCAGCAGCCCCACCCGGGTCGGGGAGCTGTTTTTT
TRBJ1-2,.,.,TRBV14,CASSQVGYGYTF,TGTGCCAGCAGCCAAGTTGGGTATGGCTACACCTTC
TRBJ1-5,.,.,TRBV27,CASSFSGGNQPQHF,TGTGCCAGCAGTTTCTCCGGGGGGAATCAGCCCCAGCATTTT
TRBJ2-7,once,TRBD2,TRBV30,CAGSSGRAYEQYF,TGTGCCGGTTCTAGCGGGAGGGCCTACGAGCAGTACTTC
TRBJ2-7,.,.,TRBV14,CASSRRARYEQYF,TGTGCCAGCAGTCGGAGGGCCCGTTACGAGCAGTACTTC
TRBJ1-2,.,.,TRBV14,CASSQAIHLGFYGYTF,TGTGCCAGCAGCCAAGCTATACACCTCGGATTTTATGGCTACACCTTC
TRBJ2-3,.,TRBD2,TRBV4-1,CASGRGGPGSTDTQYF,TGCGCCAGCGGACGGGGGGGCCCGGGGAGCACAGATACGCAGTATTTT
TRBJ1-6,.,.,TRBV6-5,CASSTGLRGSPLHF,TGTGCCAGCAGTACCGGACTGCGGGGTTCACCCCTCCACTTT
TRBJ2-5,.,.,TRBV29-1,CSVESSSTERETQYF,TGCAGCGTTGAGAGCAGCTCAACTGAGAGGGAGACCCAGTACTTC
TRBJ2-7,.,TRBD2,TRBV4-3,CASSQESSGSHEQYF,TGCGCCAGCAGCCAAGAGTCTAGCGGGAGCCACGAGCAGTACTTC
TRBJ2-7,.,TRBD1,TRBV5-1,CASDPGQGTYEQYF,TGCGCCAGCGATCCGGGACAGGGGACCTACGAGCAGTACTTC
TRBJ1-2,.,TRBD1,TRBV10-3,CAISGDRGNYGYTF,TGTGCCATCAGTGGGGACAGGGGGAACTATGGCTACACCTTC
TRBJ2-1,.,TRBD2,TRBV18,CASSPFNSGASQGEQFF,TGTGCCAGCTCACCTTTCAATAGCGGGGCCTCCCAAGGTGAGCAGTTCTTC
TRBJ2-2,.,TRBD2,TRBV6-1,CASSDGGYTGELFF,TGTGCCAGCAGTGACGGGGGGTACACCGGGGAGCTGTTTTTT
TRBJ1-2,.,.,TRBV6-5,CASSYSGESNYGYTF,TGTGCCAGCAGTTACTCGGGGGAAAGTAACTATGGCTACACCTTC
TRBJ2-1,.,TRBD2,TRBV5-1,CASSLAVVAGGNEQFF,TGCGCCAGCAGCTTGGCGGTGGTAGCGGGAGGGAATGAGCAGTTCTTC
TRBJ1-5,.,.,TRBV18,CASSPGSNQPQHF,TGTGCCAGCTCACCGGGCAGCAATCAGCCCCAGCATTTT
TRBJ2-1,.,.,TRBV5-4,CASSLGGGLVLPGEQFF,TGTGCCAGCAGCTTGGGTGGTGGCTTAGTGCTCCCCGGTGAGCAGTTCTTC
TRBJ2-7,.,.,TRBV27,CASGPYEQYF,TGTGCCAGCGGACCCTACGAGCAGTACTTC
TRBJ2-5,.,.,TRBV29-1,CSAHRGQETQYF,TGCAGCGCCCATCGGGGTCAAGAGACCCAGTACTTC
TRBJ2-2,.,TRBD1,TRBV11-3,CASSIRQGPGTGELFF,TGTGCCAGCAGCATCCGACAGGGCCCGGGGACCGGGGAGCTGTTTTTT
TRBJ1-6,.,TRBD1,TRBV5-6,CASSLKGDSYSPLHF,TGTGCCAGCAGCTTGAAGGGGGACAGTTATTCACCCCTCCACTTT